Listed below are T cell receptor beta chains from one sample, sequenced in a study of blood T cell repertoires in COVID-19. TCRdb keeps only in-frame clones here, not all; method: immunoSEQ multiplex PCR. Among roughly 90,000 clones, nearly 90% were seen once, and the ten largest hold roughly 5.2%. Specimen: peripheral blood. These receptors were taken from a woman aged 80 or over with active COVID-19. CDR3s include the opening cysteine and the closing phenylalanine or tryptophan. Each record gives: CDR3 length, clone size, J gene, D gene, V gene, CDR3 DNA, CDR3 protein. D genes are given only for firm matches. Expanded clones are given a class, and other clones once, few, many or no size at all.

cdr3_length: 13
clone_size: -
j_call: TRBJ2-7
d_call: TRBD1
v_call: TRBV6-5
cdr3_nt: TGTGCCAGCAGAGGGACAGGGGGCTACGAGCAGTACTTC
cdr3_aa: CASRGTGGYEQYF

cdr3_length: 22
clone_size: -
j_call: TRBJ2-1
d_call: TRBD1
v_call: TRBV9
cdr3_nt: TGTGCCAGCAGCGTAGTTGGCGATCTTGGGACAGACAGATACACTTCCTACAATGAGCAGTTCTTC
cdr3_aa: CASSVVGDLGTDRYTSYNEQFF

cdr3_length: 21
clone_size: once
j_call: TRBJ2-4
d_call: TRBD1
v_call: TRBV28
cdr3_nt: TGTGCCAGCAGTCTTCCTCCCGGCGGGGGACAGGGTACCGGGTCCAAAAACATTCAGTACTTC
cdr3_aa: CASSLPPGGGQGTGSKNIQYF

cdr3_length: 20
clone_size: -
j_call: TRBJ2-1
d_call: TRBD2
v_call: TRBV7-3
cdr3_nt: TGTGCCAGCAGCTTAAACCTTCTAGCGGGAGGAGCTCTGGGGATAGATGAGCAGTTCTTC
cdr3_aa: CASSLNLLAGGALGIDEQFF

cdr3_length: 13
clone_size: -
j_call: TRBJ2-1
d_call: TRBD2
v_call: TRBV7-3
cdr3_nt: TGTGCCAGCAGCTCCACTAGCGGCAGTGAGCAGTTCTTC
cdr3_aa: CASSSTSGSEQFF

cdr3_length: 13
clone_size: -
j_call: TRBJ1-5
d_call: TRBD1
v_call: TRBV2
cdr3_nt: TGTGCCAGCGTCGGGACAGCCCTTGAGCCCCAGCATTTT
cdr3_aa: CASVGTALEPQHF

cdr3_length: 16
clone_size: -
j_call: TRBJ2-7
d_call: TRBD1
v_call: TRBV15
cdr3_nt: TGTGCCACCAGCAGAGAGGTGGCAGGGGGTGTCTACGAGCAGTACTTC
cdr3_aa: CATSREVAGGVYEQYF

cdr3_length: 13
clone_size: -
j_call: TRBJ1-4
d_call: TRBD1
v_call: TRBV28
cdr3_nt: TGTGCCAGCAGCAGGACAGGCGACGAAAAACTGTTTTTT
cdr3_aa: CASSRTGDEKLFF

cdr3_length: 17
clone_size: -
j_call: TRBJ2-5
d_call: TRBD1
v_call: TRBV28
cdr3_nt: TGTGCCGTCTTATCGTACCGGGGACAGGGGCGCAGGGAGACCCAGTACTTC
cdr3_aa: CAVLSYRGQGRRETQYF

cdr3_length: 14
clone_size: -
j_call: TRBJ2-5
d_call: TRBD1
v_call: TRBV7-9
cdr3_nt: TGTGCCAGCAGCGGACAGGGGGCAAGGGAGACCCAGTACTTC
cdr3_aa: CASSGQGARETQYF

cdr3_length: 13
clone_size: -
j_call: TRBJ2-5
d_call: -
v_call: TRBV24-1
cdr3_nt: TGTGCCACAGAGAACAGGTACCAAGAGACCCAGTACTTC
cdr3_aa: CATENRYQETQYF

cdr3_length: 17
clone_size: -
j_call: TRBJ1-1
d_call: -
v_call: TRBV28
cdr3_nt: TGTGCCAGCAGTTCCCCGAGGGTCTCTAGCGTAGGCACTGAAGCTTTCTTT
cdr3_aa: CASSSPRVSSVGTEAFF

cdr3_length: 20
clone_size: -
j_call: TRBJ2-3
d_call: TRBD1
v_call: TRBV4-2
cdr3_nt: TGTGCCAGCAGCCAACTGTACGCCTCCGGGACAGCAGAAAGCACAGATACGCAGTATTTT
cdr3_aa: CASSQLYASGTAESTDTQYF

cdr3_length: 15
clone_size: -
j_call: TRBJ2-7
d_call: TRBD2
v_call: TRBV28
cdr3_nt: TGTGCCAGCAGTCCGGCACTAGCGGGAGTTTACGAGCAGTACTTC
cdr3_aa: CASSPALAGVYEQYF

cdr3_length: 17
clone_size: -
j_call: TRBJ1-2
d_call: -
v_call: TRBV28
cdr3_nt: TGTGCCAGCAGTTTACCTAGTAGGTCCCAAGGTGGCTATGGCTACACCTTC
cdr3_aa: CASSLPSRSQGGYGYTF

cdr3_length: 16
clone_size: -
j_call: TRBJ2-7
d_call: -
v_call: TRBV6-2/TRBV6-3
cdr3_nt: TGTGCCAGCAGCGGGAGAGGGGGCCGGGGGAGTTACGAGCAGTACTTC
cdr3_aa: CASSGRGGRGSYEQYF

cdr3_length: 14
clone_size: -
j_call: TRBJ1-1
d_call: TRBD1
v_call: TRBV10-3
cdr3_nt: TGTGCCATTGGGACAGGGGGCGCAAACACTGAAGCTTTCTTT
cdr3_aa: CAIGTGGANTEAFF

cdr3_length: 16
clone_size: -
j_call: TRBJ2-1
d_call: TRBD2
v_call: TRBV19
cdr3_nt: TGTGCCAGTAGTCGGACTAGCGGGAGACAATACAATGAGCAGTTCTTC
cdr3_aa: CASSRTSGRQYNEQFF

cdr3_length: 15
clone_size: -
j_call: TRBJ2-5
d_call: TRBD1
v_call: TRBV5-1
cdr3_nt: TGCGCCAGCAGCTCCCGGACAGGGCCCCAAGAGACCCAGTACTTC
cdr3_aa: CASSSRTGPQETQYF

cdr3_length: 14
clone_size: -
j_call: TRBJ2-5
d_call: TRBD1
v_call: TRBV6-6
cdr3_nt: TGTGCCAGCAGCAGGGTGACAGGGGGAGAGACCCAGTACTTC
cdr3_aa: CASSRVTGGETQYF

cdr3_length: 16
clone_size: -
j_call: TRBJ2-1
d_call: TRBD2
v_call: TRBV29-1
cdr3_nt: TGCAGCGTTGTGGGACTAGCGGGAGTCTTTTACAATGAGCAGTTCTTC
cdr3_aa: CSVVGLAGVFYNEQFF

cdr3_length: 14
clone_size: -
j_call: TRBJ2-1
d_call: -
v_call: TRBV19
cdr3_nt: TGTGCCAGTACCCTTAGTGGCTCCTACAATGAGCAGTTCTTC
cdr3_aa: CASTLSGSYNEQFF

cdr3_length: 16
clone_size: -
j_call: TRBJ1-1
d_call: TRBD1
v_call: TRBV19
cdr3_nt: TGTGCCAGTAGTATGGGGACAGGGACTCTGAACACTGAAGCTTTCTTT
cdr3_aa: CASSMGTGTLNTEAFF

cdr3_length: 13
clone_size: -
j_call: TRBJ2-5
d_call: -
v_call: TRBV12-3/TRBV12-4
cdr3_nt: TGTGCCAGCAGTTTTCGGGGGGCTGAGACCCAGTACTTC
cdr3_aa: CASSFRGAETQYF

cdr3_length: 13
clone_size: -
j_call: TRBJ1-3
d_call: -
v_call: TRBV30
cdr3_nt: TGTGCCTGGACCCCGAGCTCTGGAAACACCATATATTTT
cdr3_aa: CAWTPSSGNTIYF

cdr3_length: 15
clone_size: -
j_call: TRBJ2-7
d_call: -
v_call: TRBV19
cdr3_nt: TGTGCCAGTGCTCGGGGGGCTTCAGGCTCCTACGAGCAGTACTTC
cdr3_aa: CASARGASGSYEQYF

cdr3_length: 15
clone_size: -
j_call: TRBJ1-1
d_call: TRBD1
v_call: TRBV15
cdr3_nt: TGTGCCACCAGCAGTATGGACAGGGGAGGGACTGAAGCTTTCTTT
cdr3_aa: CATSSMDRGGTEAFF

cdr3_length: 13
clone_size: -
j_call: TRBJ1-2
d_call: -
v_call: TRBV10-3
cdr3_nt: TGTGCCATCAGCTCCGGGACATACTATGGCTACACCTTC
cdr3_aa: CAISSGTYYGYTF

cdr3_length: 14
clone_size: -
j_call: TRBJ1-6
d_call: -
v_call: TRBV28
cdr3_nt: TGTGCCAGCAAAGTGAGCTCCTATAATTCACCCCTCCACTTT
cdr3_aa: CASKVSSYNSPLHF

cdr3_length: 14
clone_size: -
j_call: TRBJ2-5
d_call: -
v_call: TRBV7-9
cdr3_nt: TGTGCCAGCAGCCAGGACACGAGGAAAGAGACTCAGTACTTC
cdr3_aa: CASSQDTRKETQYF

cdr3_length: 15
clone_size: -
j_call: TRBJ2-1
d_call: -
v_call: TRBV6-2/TRBV6-3
cdr3_nt: TGTGCCAGCAGTTACCTCTCGGGATCCTTCAATGAGCAGTTCTTC
cdr3_aa: CASSYLSGSFNEQFF

cdr3_length: 14
clone_size: -
j_call: TRBJ2-7
d_call: TRBD2
v_call: TRBV3-1/TRBV3-2
cdr3_nt: TGTGCCAGCAGCCATATGACTAGCGGAGCCGAGCAGTACTTC
cdr3_aa: CASSHMTSGAEQYF

cdr3_length: 13
clone_size: -
j_call: TRBJ1-4
d_call: TRBD1
v_call: TRBV29-1
cdr3_nt: TGCAGCGTTGTAAGGGGGCAGGGTGAAAAACTGTTTTTT
cdr3_aa: CSVVRGQGEKLFF

cdr3_length: 17
clone_size: once
j_call: TRBJ2-5
d_call: TRBD2
v_call: TRBV25-1
cdr3_nt: TGTGCCAGCAGCCGAACCCGACTAGCGAAAGGGGGGGAGACCCAGTACTTC
cdr3_aa: CASSRTRLAKGGETQYF

cdr3_length: 14
clone_size: -
j_call: TRBJ2-7
d_call: TRBD2
v_call: TRBV7-9
cdr3_nt: TGTGCCAGCTTTCCTACGGGAGCGGGAGACGAGCAGTACTTC
cdr3_aa: CASFPTGAGDEQYF

cdr3_length: 16
clone_size: -
j_call: TRBJ1-2
d_call: -
v_call: TRBV6-4
cdr3_nt: TGTGCCAGCAGACCCCAACCCGGGACTCAAGGCTATGGCTACACCTTC
cdr3_aa: CASRPQPGTQGYGYTF

cdr3_length: 14
clone_size: -
j_call: TRBJ2-1
d_call: TRBD2
v_call: TRBV9
cdr3_nt: TGTGCCAGCAGCGTAAGCGGGAGGGACAATGAGCAGTTCTTC
cdr3_aa: CASSVSGRDNEQFF

cdr3_length: 14
clone_size: -
j_call: TRBJ2-2
d_call: TRBD1
v_call: TRBV28
cdr3_nt: TGTGCCAGTTCCGGGACAGCAAACACCGGGGAGCTGTTTTTT
cdr3_aa: CASSGTANTGELFF

cdr3_length: 14
clone_size: -
j_call: TRBJ2-5
d_call: -
v_call: TRBV14
cdr3_nt: TGTGCCAGCAGCCAACTCTTGTTTCAAGAGACCCAGTACTTC
cdr3_aa: CASSQLLFQETQYF

cdr3_length: 15
clone_size: once
j_call: TRBJ2-1
d_call: TRBD1
v_call: TRBV5-6
cdr3_nt: TGTGCCAGCAGACCGGACAGGTCCACCTACAATGAGCAGTTCTTC
cdr3_aa: CASRPDRSTYNEQFF

cdr3_length: 14
clone_size: -
j_call: TRBJ1-2
d_call: TRBD1
v_call: TRBV19
cdr3_nt: TGTGCCAGTAGACTGACAGGGGAAATCTATGGCTACACCTTC
cdr3_aa: CASRLTGEIYGYTF

cdr3_length: 13
clone_size: -
j_call: TRBJ1-1
d_call: -
v_call: TRBV4-3
cdr3_nt: TGCGCCAGCAGCCAAGATGGGGGCAGGGAAGCTTTCTTT
cdr3_aa: CASSQDGGREAFF

cdr3_length: 17
clone_size: -
j_call: TRBJ2-3
d_call: TRBD2
v_call: TRBV6-4
cdr3_nt: TGTGCCAGCAGTGACCCGGGACTAGCGGGGAGCACAGATACGCAGTATTTT
cdr3_aa: CASSDPGLAGSTDTQYF